This T cell receptor beta chain stems from a study of blood T cell repertoires in COVID-19. In the original analysis: Amplification of reference gene primers provided the estimated nucleated cell counts. Sequenced by immunoSEQ multiplex PCR; TCRdb stores in-frame clones only, minus some. That table gives V, J and clone size, and the DNA gave D and trimming. In the table there are roughly 290,000 clones, roughly 85% of which are singletons. The CDR3 contains 14 residues. V gave up 5 bases and J gave up 1 base, with 11 bases separating them. CDR1 is LNHNV and CDR2 is YYDKDF in the germline V gene (reference sequence). Clinical histories supplied by participants themselves formed the basis of cohort assignment. Recovery among Cohort 3 donors was established by two negative PCRs, clearance, or symptom resolution.

The gene calls are TRBV15 and TRBJ2-5; possible D gene TRBD1, 7 bases. Material: PBMCs or T cells enriched from blood (not recorded which). The source is a woman aged 40 to 49 who had recovered from COVID-19. The CDR3 loop reads CATSGGGTQETQYF. The CDR3 DNA follows: TGTGCCACCAGCGGAGGGGGCACCCAAGAGACCCAGTACTTC.